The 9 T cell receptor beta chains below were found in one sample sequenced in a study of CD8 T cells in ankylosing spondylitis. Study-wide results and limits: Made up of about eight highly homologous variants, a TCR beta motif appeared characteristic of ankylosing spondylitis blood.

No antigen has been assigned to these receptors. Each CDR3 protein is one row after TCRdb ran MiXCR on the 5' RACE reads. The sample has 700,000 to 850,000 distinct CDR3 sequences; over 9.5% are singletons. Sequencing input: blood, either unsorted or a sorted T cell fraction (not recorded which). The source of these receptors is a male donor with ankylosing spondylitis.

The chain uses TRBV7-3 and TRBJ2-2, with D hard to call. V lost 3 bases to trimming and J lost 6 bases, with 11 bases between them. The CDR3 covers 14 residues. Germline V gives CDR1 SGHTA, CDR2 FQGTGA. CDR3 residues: CASSLRRMSGELFF. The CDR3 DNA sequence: TGTGCCAGCAGCTTGCGACGGATGTCCGGGGAGCTGTTTTTT.

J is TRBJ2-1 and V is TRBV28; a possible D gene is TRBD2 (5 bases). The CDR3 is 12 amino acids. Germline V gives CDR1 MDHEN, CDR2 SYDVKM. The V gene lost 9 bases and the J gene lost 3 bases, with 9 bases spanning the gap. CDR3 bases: TGTGCCAGTATAACTAGCTACAATGAGCAGTTCTTC. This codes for CASITSYNEQFF.

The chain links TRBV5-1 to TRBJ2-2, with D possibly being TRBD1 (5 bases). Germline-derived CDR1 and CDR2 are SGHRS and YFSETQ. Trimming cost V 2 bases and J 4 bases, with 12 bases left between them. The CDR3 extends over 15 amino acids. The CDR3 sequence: CASSFATDSTGELFF. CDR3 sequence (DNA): TGCGCCAGCAGCTTTGCGACAGATTCCACCGGGGAGCTGTTTTTT. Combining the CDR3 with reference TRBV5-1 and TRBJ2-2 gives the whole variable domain KAGVTQTPRYLIKTRGQQVTLSCSPISGHRSVSWYQQTPGQGLQFLFEYFSETQRNKGNFPGRFSGRQFSNSRSEMNVSTLELGDSALYLCASSFATDSTGELFFGEGSRLTVL.

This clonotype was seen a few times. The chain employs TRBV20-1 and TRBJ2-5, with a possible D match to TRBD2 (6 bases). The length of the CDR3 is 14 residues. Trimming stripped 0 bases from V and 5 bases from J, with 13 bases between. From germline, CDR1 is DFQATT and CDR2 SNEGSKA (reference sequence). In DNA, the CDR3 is TGCAGTGCTAGAGAGCCGACGGAGGGGGAGACCCAGTACTTC. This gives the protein CSAREPTEGETQYF.

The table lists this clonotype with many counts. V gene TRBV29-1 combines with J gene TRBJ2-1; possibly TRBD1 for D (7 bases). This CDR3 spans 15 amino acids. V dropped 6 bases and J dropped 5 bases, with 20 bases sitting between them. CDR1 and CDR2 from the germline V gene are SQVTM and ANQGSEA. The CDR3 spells CSVAGQSGKHNEQFF. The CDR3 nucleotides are TGCAGCGTGGCGGGACAGTCCGGGAAACACAATGAGCAGTTCTTC.

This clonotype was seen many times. The CDR3 sequence is CASSFGGYNEQFF. CDR3 DNA: TGTGCCAGTTCGTTCGGGGGCTACAATGAGCAGTTCTTC. The chain uses TRBV18 and TRBJ2-1; possible D gene TRBD2, 6 bases. Trimming took 9 bases from V and 3 from J, leaving 12 bases between them. The CDR3 is made up of 13 amino acids. CDR1 and CDR2 from the germline V gene are KGHSH and LQKENI.

The CDR3 sequence is CASSSGLAGIQETQYF. CDR3 coding DNA: TGCGCCAGCAGCTCGGGACTAGCGGGGATCCAAGAGACCCAGTACTTC. The rearrangement joins TRBV5-1 to TRBJ2-5; 13 bases line up with TRBD2. Germline V lookup: CDR1 SGHRS, CDR2 YFSETQ. The J segment lost 1 base and the V segment lost 3 bases, leaving 3 bases of the junction unmatched. The CDR3 is made up of 16 amino acids.

CDR3 amino acids: CASSLTSGPNQPQHF. The CDR3 nucleotides are TGTGCCAGCAGCTTAACCTCAGGTCCCAATCAGCCCCAGCATTTT. The genes are TRBV7-2 and TRBJ1-5; D is uncertain. The germline gives CDR1 SGHTA, CDR2 FQGNSA. This CDR3 spans 15 amino acids. Between the trimmed V and J ends, which lost 2 bases and 3 bases, there was a span of 11 bases.

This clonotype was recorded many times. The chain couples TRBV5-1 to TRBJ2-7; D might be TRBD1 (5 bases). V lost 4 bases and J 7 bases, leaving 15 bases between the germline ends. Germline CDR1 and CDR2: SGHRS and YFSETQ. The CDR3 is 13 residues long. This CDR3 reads CASSNKDNGEQYF. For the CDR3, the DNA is TGCGCCAGCAGCAACAAGGACAACGGAGAGCAGTACTTC. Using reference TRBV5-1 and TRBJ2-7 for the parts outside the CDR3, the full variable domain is KAGVTQTPRYLIKTRGQQVTLSCSPISGHRSVSWYQQTPGQGLQFLFEYFSETQRNKGNFPGRFSGRQFSNSRSEMNVSTLELGDSALYLCASSNKDNGEQYFGPGTRLTVT.